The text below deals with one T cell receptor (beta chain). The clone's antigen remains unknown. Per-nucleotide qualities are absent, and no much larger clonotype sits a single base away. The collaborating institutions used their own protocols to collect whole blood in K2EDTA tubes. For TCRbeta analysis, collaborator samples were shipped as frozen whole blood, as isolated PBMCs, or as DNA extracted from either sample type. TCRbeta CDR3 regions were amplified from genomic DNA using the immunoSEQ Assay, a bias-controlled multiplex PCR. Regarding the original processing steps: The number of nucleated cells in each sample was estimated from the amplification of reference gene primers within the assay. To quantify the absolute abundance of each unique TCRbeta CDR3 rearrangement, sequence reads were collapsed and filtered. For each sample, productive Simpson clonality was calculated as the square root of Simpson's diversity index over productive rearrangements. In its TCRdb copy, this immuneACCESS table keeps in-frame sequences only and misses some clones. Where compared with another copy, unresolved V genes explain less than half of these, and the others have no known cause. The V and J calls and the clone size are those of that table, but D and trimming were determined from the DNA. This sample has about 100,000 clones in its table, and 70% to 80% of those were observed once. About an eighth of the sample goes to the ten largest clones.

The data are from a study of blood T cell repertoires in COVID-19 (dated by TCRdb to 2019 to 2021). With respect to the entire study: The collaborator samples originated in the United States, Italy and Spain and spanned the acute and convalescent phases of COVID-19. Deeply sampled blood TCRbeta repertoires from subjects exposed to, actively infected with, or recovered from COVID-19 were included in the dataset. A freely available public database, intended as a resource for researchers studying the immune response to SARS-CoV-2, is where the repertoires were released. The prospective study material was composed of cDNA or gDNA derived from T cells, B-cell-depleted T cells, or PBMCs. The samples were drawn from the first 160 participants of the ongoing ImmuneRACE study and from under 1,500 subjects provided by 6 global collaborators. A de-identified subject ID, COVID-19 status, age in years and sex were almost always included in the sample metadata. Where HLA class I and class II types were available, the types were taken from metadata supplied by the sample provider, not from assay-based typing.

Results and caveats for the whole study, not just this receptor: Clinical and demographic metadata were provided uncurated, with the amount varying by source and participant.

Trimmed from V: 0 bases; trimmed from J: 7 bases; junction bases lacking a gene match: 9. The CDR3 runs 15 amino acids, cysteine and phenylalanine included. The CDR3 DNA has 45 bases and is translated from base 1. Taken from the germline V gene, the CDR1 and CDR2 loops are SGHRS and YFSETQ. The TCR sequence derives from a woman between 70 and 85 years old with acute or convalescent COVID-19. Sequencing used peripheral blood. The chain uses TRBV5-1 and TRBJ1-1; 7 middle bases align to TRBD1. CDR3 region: CASSLEGEGAGEAFF. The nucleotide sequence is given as TGCGCCAGCAGCTTGGAGGGTGAGGGGGCAGGTGAAGCTTTCTTT.